A selection of T cell receptor beta chains follows, all from one sample in a study of identical twins. TCRdb used MiXCR to reprocess the 5' RACE reads, holding one entry per CDR3 protein. The table has a few hundred thousand distinct CDR3 sequences, over 11% seen once. These sequences were also reported in another study, on yellow fever vaccine responses in identical twins.

Sequencing was performed on CD4+ T cells sorted from blood. The receptors come from a woman between 18 and 29 years old in good health. Both conserved end residues are part of each CDR3. Each record gives: clone size, D gene, V gene, J gene, CDR3 DNA, CDR3 protein. A D gene is named only where the DNA matches it firmly. A row's size may be missing; if present it is once, few, many or a size class.

clone_size: many; d_call: -; v_call: TRBV12-3/TRBV12-4; j_call: TRBJ1-3; cdr3_nt: TGTGCCAGCAGTTTCGGCAGCCGAAACACCATATATTTT; cdr3_aa: CASSFGSRNTIYF
clone_size: -; d_call: TRBD1; v_call: TRBV5-4; j_call: TRBJ2-3; cdr3_nt: TGTGCCAGCAGTCGTGGACAGGGGGCGCTTAGCAATACGCAGTATTTT; cdr3_aa: CASSRGQGALSNTQYF
clone_size: -; d_call: TRBD1; v_call: TRBV5-1; j_call: TRBJ1-1; cdr3_nt: TGCGCCAGCAGCTTGGTCCGGACAGGGTTCCAGGCAGCTTTCTTT; cdr3_aa: CASSLVRTGFQAAFF
clone_size: -; d_call: -; v_call: TRBV19; j_call: TRBJ1-1; cdr3_nt: TGTGCCAGTACCGACAGGTCCGGCACTGAAGCTTTCTTT; cdr3_aa: CASTDRSGTEAFF
clone_size: -; d_call: TRBD1; v_call: TRBV20-1; j_call: TRBJ2-1; cdr3_nt: TGCAGTGCTAGAGTTCGGGCGACAGGGGGCTACAATGAGCAGTTCTTC; cdr3_aa: CSARVRATGGYNEQFF
clone_size: few; d_call: TRBD2; v_call: TRBV20-1; j_call: TRBJ2-3; cdr3_nt: TGCAGTGCTAGTAAGGCGGGAGAAGCAGATACGCAGTATTTT; cdr3_aa: CSASKAGEADTQYF
clone_size: -; d_call: TRBD2; v_call: TRBV20-1; j_call: TRBJ2-3; cdr3_nt: TGCAGTGCAACCGGACTAGCGGGTATCACAGATACGCAGTATTTT; cdr3_aa: CSATGLAGITDTQYF
clone_size: few; d_call: -; v_call: TRBV6-2/TRBV6-3; j_call: TRBJ2-3; cdr3_nt: TGTGCCAGCAGACGAGGGGCAGTTACAGATACGCAGTATTTT; cdr3_aa: CASRRGAVTDTQYF
clone_size: few; d_call: -; v_call: TRBV6-1; j_call: TRBJ2-7; cdr3_nt: TGTGCCAGCAGTAAGGCAGGGAGCCACGAGCAGTACTTC; cdr3_aa: CASSKAGSHEQYF
clone_size: few; d_call: TRBD2; v_call: TRBV7-2; j_call: TRBJ2-1; cdr3_nt: TGTGCCAGCAGCTTAAAAGGGACTAGCGGGGGGTATGAGCAGTTCTTC; cdr3_aa: CASSLKGTSGGYEQFF
clone_size: few; d_call: TRBD1; v_call: TRBV10-3; j_call: TRBJ1-1; cdr3_nt: TGTGCCATCAGGACAGGGGGCGCGGACACTGAAGCTTTCTTT; cdr3_aa: CAIRTGGADTEAFF
clone_size: -; d_call: TRBD2; v_call: TRBV20-1; j_call: TRBJ2-2; cdr3_nt: TGCAGTGCTCAGCTAGCGGGGCCGGTCGGGGAGCTGTTTTTT; cdr3_aa: CSAQLAGPVGELFF
clone_size: -; d_call: -; v_call: TRBV2; j_call: TRBJ1-2; cdr3_nt: TGTGCCAGCAGCTTTCCTGGCCCCGAGCGGTATGGCTACACCTTC; cdr3_aa: CASSFPGPERYGYTF
clone_size: few; d_call: TRBD2; v_call: TRBV10-3; j_call: TRBJ2-5; cdr3_nt: TGTGCCATCAGTGAAACTAGCGGGAGCCGAGAGACCCAGTACTTC; cdr3_aa: CAISETSGSRETQYF
clone_size: -; d_call: -; v_call: TRBV15; j_call: TRBJ2-3; cdr3_nt: TGTGCCACCAGCACCAGGGGTGGTAGGGTACAGGATACGCAGTATTTT; cdr3_aa: CATSTRGGRVQDTQYF
clone_size: -; d_call: TRBD1; v_call: TRBV7-2; j_call: TRBJ1-5; cdr3_nt: TGTGCCAGCAGCCAGACAGGGGGCTGGGGTCAGCCCCAGCATTTT; cdr3_aa: CASSQTGGWGQPQHF
clone_size: -; d_call: -; v_call: TRBV5-6; j_call: TRBJ2-6; cdr3_nt: TGTGCCAGCAGCCCCTTACGTGAGTTGGGGCTTGGGGCCAACGTCCTGACTTTC; cdr3_aa: CASSPLRELGLGANVLTF
clone_size: many; d_call: TRBD1; v_call: TRBV5-1; j_call: TRBJ2-5; cdr3_nt: TGCGCCAGCAGACAAGGATCCGGACCAGGGGGAGAGACCCAGTACTTC; cdr3_aa: CASRQGSGPGGETQYF
clone_size: -; d_call: -; v_call: TRBV29-1; j_call: TRBJ2-5; cdr3_nt: TGCAGCGTATTAGGGGCTTCAGAGACCCAGTACTTC; cdr3_aa: CSVLGASETQYF
clone_size: -; d_call: -; v_call: TRBV20-1; j_call: TRBJ2-6; cdr3_nt: TGCAGTGCTAGTTTCCCCCACTCTGGGGCCAACGTCCTGACTTTC; cdr3_aa: CSASFPHSGANVLTF
clone_size: few; d_call: TRBD2; v_call: TRBV11-2; j_call: TRBJ2-3; cdr3_nt: TGTGCCAGCAGCCCCCGTCGACTAGCGGGAGGTCAAACAGATACGCAGTATTTT; cdr3_aa: CASSPRRLAGGQTDTQYF
clone_size: few; d_call: TRBD2; v_call: TRBV28; j_call: TRBJ2-7; cdr3_nt: TGTGCCAGCATGATAAACGGGGGGGCCGACGAGCAGTACTTC; cdr3_aa: CASMINGGADEQYF
clone_size: -; d_call: TRBD2; v_call: TRBV28; j_call: TRBJ2-3; cdr3_nt: TGTGCCAGCAGTTTAACTAGCGGGAGCAGGATCTTACCCGGAGATACGCAGTATTTT; cdr3_aa: CASSLTSGSRILPGDTQYF
clone_size: many; d_call: TRBD2; v_call: TRBV12-3/TRBV12-4; j_call: TRBJ2-3; cdr3_nt: TGTGCCAGCAGTTTAGGTAGCGGGGGCTTCACAGATACGCAGTATTTT; cdr3_aa: CASSLGSGGFTDTQYF
clone_size: few; d_call: -; v_call: TRBV5-6; j_call: TRBJ2-5; cdr3_nt: TGTGCCAGCAGCTTGACTTTTGGGACCCAGTACTTC; cdr3_aa: CASSLTFGTQYF
clone_size: few; d_call: TRBD2; v_call: TRBV5-1; j_call: TRBJ2-5; cdr3_nt: TGCGCCAGCAGCTGGACTAGCGGGGGAGAGACCCAGTACTTC; cdr3_aa: CASSWTSGGETQYF
clone_size: -; d_call: -; v_call: TRBV24-1; j_call: TRBJ1-4; cdr3_nt: TGTGCCACCAGTGAATGGACTAAAGGGGGTGAAAAACTGTTTTTT; cdr3_aa: CATSEWTKGGEKLFF
clone_size: -; d_call: -; v_call: TRBV6-5; j_call: TRBJ2-7; cdr3_nt: TGTGCCAGCAGTTCCGCCGTTGGGGGTCGCGAGCAGTACTTC; cdr3_aa: CASSSAVGGREQYF
clone_size: few; d_call: -; v_call: TRBV12-3/TRBV12-4; j_call: TRBJ2-3; cdr3_nt: TGTGCCAGCAGTTTAATGGCAGATACGCAGTATTTT; cdr3_aa: CASSLMADTQYF
clone_size: few; d_call: TRBD2; v_call: TRBV5-1; j_call: TRBJ2-7; cdr3_nt: TGCGCCAGCATGAAATGGGAGGGCTACGAGCAGTACTTC; cdr3_aa: CASMKWEGYEQYF
clone_size: many; d_call: TRBD2; v_call: TRBV6-1; j_call: TRBJ2-7; cdr3_nt: TGTGCCAGCAGCGGACTAGCGGGACGCTACGAGCAGTACTTC; cdr3_aa: CASSGLAGRYEQYF
clone_size: many; d_call: -; v_call: TRBV12-3/TRBV12-4; j_call: TRBJ2-5; cdr3_nt: TGTGCCAGCAGTTGGGGAGAGACCCAGTACTTC; cdr3_aa: CASSWGETQYF
clone_size: -; d_call: TRBD2; v_call: TRBV7-8; j_call: TRBJ2-7; cdr3_nt: TGTGCCAGCAGCTTAGGGACTAGCGGGAGGTTTATCTACGAGCAGTACTTC; cdr3_aa: CASSLGTSGRFIYEQYF
clone_size: few; d_call: -; v_call: TRBV9; j_call: TRBJ2-1; cdr3_nt: TGTGCCAGCAGCGAGGGGGGACATCTCCCCTCCAATGAGCAGTTCTTC; cdr3_aa: CASSEGGHLPSNEQFF
clone_size: -; d_call: -; v_call: TRBV12-5; j_call: TRBJ2-3; cdr3_nt: TGTGCTAGTGGCCTCGGACAGAAAACTTTACCTAGCACAGATACGCAGTATTTT; cdr3_aa: CASGLGQKTLPSTDTQYF
clone_size: many; d_call: TRBD2; v_call: TRBV5-6; j_call: TRBJ2-3; cdr3_nt: TGTGCCAGCAGCGGGACTAGCGGATACACAGATACGCAGTATTTT; cdr3_aa: CASSGTSGYTDTQYF
clone_size: few; d_call: TRBD2; v_call: TRBV4-1; j_call: TRBJ2-2; cdr3_nt: TGCGCCAGCAGACAAACAAGCGGGAGTAGAACCGGGGAGCTGTTTTTT; cdr3_aa: CASRQTSGSRTGELFF
clone_size: few; d_call: TRBD1; v_call: TRBV20-1; j_call: TRBJ1-1; cdr3_nt: TGCAGTGCTAGATTAATTGGACAGGGAGACACTGAAGTTTTCTTT; cdr3_aa: CSARLIGQGDTEVFF
clone_size: -; d_call: -; v_call: TRBV7-2; j_call: TRBJ1-4; cdr3_nt: TGTGCCAGCAGCTTCCAACCAGGCGCTAATGAAAAACTGTTTTTT; cdr3_aa: CASSFQPGANEKLFF
clone_size: -; d_call: -; v_call: TRBV14; j_call: TRBJ2-4; cdr3_nt: TGTGCCAGCAGCCGACTGGGGACCGGAAACATTCAGTACTTC; cdr3_aa: CASSRLGTGNIQYF
clone_size: few; d_call: TRBD2; v_call: TRBV6-1; j_call: TRBJ2-7; cdr3_nt: TGTGCCAGCGGACTAGCGGGGGCCGCCTACGAGCAGTACTTC; cdr3_aa: CASGLAGAAYEQYF
clone_size: -; d_call: -; v_call: TRBV20-1; j_call: TRBJ2-1; cdr3_nt: TGCAGTGCGGGCGGGATATACAATGAGCAGTTCTTC; cdr3_aa: CSAGGIYNEQFF